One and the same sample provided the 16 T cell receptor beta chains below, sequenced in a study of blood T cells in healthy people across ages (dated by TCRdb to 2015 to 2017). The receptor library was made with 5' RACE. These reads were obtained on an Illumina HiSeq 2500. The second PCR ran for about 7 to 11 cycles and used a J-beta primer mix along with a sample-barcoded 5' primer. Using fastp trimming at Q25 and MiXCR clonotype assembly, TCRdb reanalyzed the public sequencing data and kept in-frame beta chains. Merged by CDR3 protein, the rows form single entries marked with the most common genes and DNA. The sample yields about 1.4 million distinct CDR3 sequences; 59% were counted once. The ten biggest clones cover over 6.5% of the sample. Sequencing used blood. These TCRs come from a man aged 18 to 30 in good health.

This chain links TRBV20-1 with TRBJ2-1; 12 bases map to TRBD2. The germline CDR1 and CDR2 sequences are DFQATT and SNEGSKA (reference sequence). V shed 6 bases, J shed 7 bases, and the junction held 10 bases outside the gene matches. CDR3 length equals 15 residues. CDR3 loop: CSAPELAGGSNEQFF. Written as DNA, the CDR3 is TGCAGTGCACCAGAACTAGCGGGGGGAAGTAATGAGCAGTTCTTC.

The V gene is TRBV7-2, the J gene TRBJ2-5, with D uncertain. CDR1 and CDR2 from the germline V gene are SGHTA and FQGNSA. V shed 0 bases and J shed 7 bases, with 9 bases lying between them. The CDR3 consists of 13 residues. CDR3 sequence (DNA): TGTGCCAGCAGCTTAGCAGGGTTCGGGACCCAGTACTTC. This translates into CASSLAGFGTQYF.

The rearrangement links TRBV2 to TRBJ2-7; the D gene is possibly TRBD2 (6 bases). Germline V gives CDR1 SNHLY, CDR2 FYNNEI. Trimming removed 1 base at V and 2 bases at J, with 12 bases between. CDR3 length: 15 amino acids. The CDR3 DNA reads TGTGCCAGCAGTGAAGGGGGACTGGGTGCCTACGAGCAGTACTTC. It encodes CASSEGGLGAYEQYF.

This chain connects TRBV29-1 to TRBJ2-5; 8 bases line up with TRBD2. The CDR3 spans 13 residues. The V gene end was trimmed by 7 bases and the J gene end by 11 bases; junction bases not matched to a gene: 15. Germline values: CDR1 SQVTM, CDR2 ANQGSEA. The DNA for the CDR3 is TGCAGCGCATCAAGCGGGGGTTGGAATGAGCAGTACTTC. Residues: CSASSGGWNEQYF.

The CDR3 loop reads CASSSRGAGYNEQFF. The CDR3 nucleotides are TGTGCCAGCAGCTCCAGGGGCGCGGGATACAATGAGCAGTTCTTC. This chain uses TRBV7-9 with TRBJ2-1; D may correspond to TRBD1 or TRBD2 (6 bases each). The CDR3 spans 15 residues. Looked up from germline, CDR1 is SEHNR and CDR2 is FQNEAQ (reference sequence). V dropped 4 bases and J dropped 4 bases, with 14 bases sitting between them.

The CDR3 DNA follows: TGTGCCAGCAGACCGGGGACAGCTAACAATGAGCAGTTCTTC. Translating gives CASRPGTANNEQFF. This chain links TRBV7-9 with TRBJ2-1, with 7 bases identical to TRBD1. The V gene end was trimmed by 6 bases and the J gene end by 5 bases; junction bases not matched to a gene: 7. From germline, CDR1 is SEHNR and CDR2 FQNEAQ (reference sequence). The CDR3 is made up of 14 amino acids. The full variable domain, rest sourced from reference TRBV7-9 and TRBJ2-1, is DTGVSQNPRHKITKRGQNVTFRCDPISEHNRLYWYRQTLGQGPEFLTYFQNEAQLEKSRLLSDRFSAERPKGSFSTLEIQRTEQGDSAMYLCASRPGTANNEQFFGPGTRLTVL.

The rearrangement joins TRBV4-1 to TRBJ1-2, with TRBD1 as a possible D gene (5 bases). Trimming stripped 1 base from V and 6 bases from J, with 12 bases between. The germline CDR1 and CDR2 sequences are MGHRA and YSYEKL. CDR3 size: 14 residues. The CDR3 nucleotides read TGCGCCAGCAGCCAAGCGTCAGGGTGGGATGGCTACACCTTC. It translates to CASSQASGWDGYTF.

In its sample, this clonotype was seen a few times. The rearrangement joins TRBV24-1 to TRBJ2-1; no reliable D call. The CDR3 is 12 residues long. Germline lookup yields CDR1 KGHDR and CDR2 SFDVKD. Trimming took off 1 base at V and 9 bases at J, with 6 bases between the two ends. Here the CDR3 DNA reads TGTGCCACCAGTGATTTTACGGGTGAGCAGTTCTTC. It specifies CATSDFTGEQFF.

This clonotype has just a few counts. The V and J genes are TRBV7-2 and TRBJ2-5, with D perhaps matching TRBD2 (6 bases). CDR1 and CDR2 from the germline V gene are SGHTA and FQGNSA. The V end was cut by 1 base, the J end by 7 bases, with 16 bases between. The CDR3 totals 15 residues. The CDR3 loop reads CASSLEAGYGGTQYF. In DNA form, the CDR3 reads TGTGCCAGCAGCTTAGAAGCGGGTTATGGGGGGACCCAGTACTTC.

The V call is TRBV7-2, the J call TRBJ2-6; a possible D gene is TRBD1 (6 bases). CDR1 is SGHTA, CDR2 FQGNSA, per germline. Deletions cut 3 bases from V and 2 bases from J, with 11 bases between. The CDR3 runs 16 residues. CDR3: CASSLQTGPGANVLTF. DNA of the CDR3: TGTGCCAGCAGCTTGCAGACAGGCCCTGGGGCCAACGTCCTGACTTTC.

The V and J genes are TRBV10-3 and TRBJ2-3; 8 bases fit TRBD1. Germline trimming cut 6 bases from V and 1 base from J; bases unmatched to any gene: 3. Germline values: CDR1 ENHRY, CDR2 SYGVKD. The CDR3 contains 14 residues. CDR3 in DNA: TGTGCCATCAGGTCGACAGGGGGCACAGATACGCAGTATTTT. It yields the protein CAIRSTGGTDTQYF.

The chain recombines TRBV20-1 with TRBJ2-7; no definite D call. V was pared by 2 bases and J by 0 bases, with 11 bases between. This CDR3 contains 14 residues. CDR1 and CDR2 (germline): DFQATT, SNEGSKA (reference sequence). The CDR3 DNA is TGCAGTGCTAGACGCCAGGTCAACTCCTACGAGCAGTACTTC. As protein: CSARRQVNSYEQYF.

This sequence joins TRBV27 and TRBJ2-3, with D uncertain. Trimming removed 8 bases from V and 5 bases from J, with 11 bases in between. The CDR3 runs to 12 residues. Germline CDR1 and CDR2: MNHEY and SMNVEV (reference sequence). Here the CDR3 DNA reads TGTGCCAGCGGTCTCCTTGGAGATACGCAGTATTTT. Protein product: CASGLLGDTQYF.

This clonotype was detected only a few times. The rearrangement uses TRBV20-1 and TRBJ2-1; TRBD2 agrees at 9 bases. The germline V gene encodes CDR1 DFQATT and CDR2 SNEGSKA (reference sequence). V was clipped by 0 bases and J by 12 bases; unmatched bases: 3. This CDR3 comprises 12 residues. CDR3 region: CSARDSGRMQFF. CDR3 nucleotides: TGCAGTGCTAGAGATAGCGGGAGAATGCAGTTCTTC.

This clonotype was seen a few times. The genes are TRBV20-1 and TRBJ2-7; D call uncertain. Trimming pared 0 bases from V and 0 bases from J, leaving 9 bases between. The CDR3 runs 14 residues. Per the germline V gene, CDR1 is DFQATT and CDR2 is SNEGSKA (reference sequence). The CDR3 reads CSARDPGFSYEQYF. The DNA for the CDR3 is TGCAGTGCTAGAGATCCCGGGTTCTCCTACGAGCAGTACTTC.

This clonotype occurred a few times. The CDR3 sequence: CASSTPGGGGTQYF. DNA for the CDR3: TGCGCCAGCAGTACCCCCGGGGGAGGCGGTACGCAGTATTTT. The V gene is TRBV10-1, the J gene TRBJ2-3; D possibly corresponds to TRBD2 (6 bases). The CDR3 covers 14 residues. Trimming stripped 5 bases from V and 8 bases from J, with 17 bases between. Germline V lookup: CDR1 WNHNN, CDR2 SYGVQD (reference sequence).